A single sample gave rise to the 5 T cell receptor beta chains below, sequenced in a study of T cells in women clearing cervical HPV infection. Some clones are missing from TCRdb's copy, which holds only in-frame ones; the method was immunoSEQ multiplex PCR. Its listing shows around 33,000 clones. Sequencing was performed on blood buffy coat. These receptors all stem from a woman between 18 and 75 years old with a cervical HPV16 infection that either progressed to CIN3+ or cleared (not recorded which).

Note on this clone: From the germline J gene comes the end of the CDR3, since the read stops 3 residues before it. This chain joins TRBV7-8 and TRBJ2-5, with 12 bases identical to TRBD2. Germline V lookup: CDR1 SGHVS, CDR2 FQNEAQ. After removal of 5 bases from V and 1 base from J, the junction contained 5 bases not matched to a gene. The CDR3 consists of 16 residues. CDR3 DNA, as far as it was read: TGTGCCAGCAGCCCATGGACTAGCGGGGCCCAAGAGACC. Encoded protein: CASSPWTSGAQET. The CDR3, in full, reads CASSPWTSGAQETQYF.

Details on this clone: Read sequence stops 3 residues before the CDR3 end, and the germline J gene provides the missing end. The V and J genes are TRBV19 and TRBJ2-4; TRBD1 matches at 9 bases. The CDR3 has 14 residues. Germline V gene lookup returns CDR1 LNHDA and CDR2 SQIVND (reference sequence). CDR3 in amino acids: CASSTWTGEDGQYF. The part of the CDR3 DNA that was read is TGTGCCAGTAGTACCTGGACAGGGGAAGATGGT.

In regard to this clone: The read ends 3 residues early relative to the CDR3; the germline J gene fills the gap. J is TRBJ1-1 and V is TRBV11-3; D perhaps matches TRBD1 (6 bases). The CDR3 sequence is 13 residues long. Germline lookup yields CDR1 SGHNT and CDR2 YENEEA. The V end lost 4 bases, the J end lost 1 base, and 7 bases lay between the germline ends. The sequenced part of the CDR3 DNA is TGTGCCAGCAGCTGGGGACAGAACACTGAA. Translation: CASSWGQNTE. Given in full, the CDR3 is CASSWGQNTEAFF.

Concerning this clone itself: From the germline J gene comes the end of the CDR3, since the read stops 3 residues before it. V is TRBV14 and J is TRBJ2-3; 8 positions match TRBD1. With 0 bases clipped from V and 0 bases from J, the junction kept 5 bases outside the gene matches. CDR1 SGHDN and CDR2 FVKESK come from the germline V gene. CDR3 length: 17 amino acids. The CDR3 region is CASSQDQGALSTDTQYF. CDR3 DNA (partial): TGTGCCAGCAGCCAAGATCAGGGGGCTCTGAGCACAGATACG.

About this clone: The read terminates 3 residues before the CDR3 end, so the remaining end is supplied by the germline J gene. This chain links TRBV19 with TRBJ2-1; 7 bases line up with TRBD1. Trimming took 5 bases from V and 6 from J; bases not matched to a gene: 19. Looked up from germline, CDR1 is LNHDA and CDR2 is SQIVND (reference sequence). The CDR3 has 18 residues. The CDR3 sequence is CASSARDRRSAGLNEQFF. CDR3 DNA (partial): TGTGCCAGTAGTGCTCGGGACAGAAGGTCTGCCGGCCTCAATGAG.